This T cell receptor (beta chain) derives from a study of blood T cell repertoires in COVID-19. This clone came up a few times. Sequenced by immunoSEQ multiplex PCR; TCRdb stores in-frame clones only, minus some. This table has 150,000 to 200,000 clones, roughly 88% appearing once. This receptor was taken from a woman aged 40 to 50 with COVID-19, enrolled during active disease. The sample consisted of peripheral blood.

CDR3 sequence: CATDPGLEYNEQFF. The CDR3 nucleotides read TGTGCCACCGATCCGGGACTAGAGTACAATGAGCAGTTCTTC. The genes are TRBV2 and TRBJ2-1, with TRBD2 identical over 8 bases. V shed 10 bases and J 4 bases; nucleotides not matched to a gene: 9. Germline CDR1 and CDR2: SNHLY and FYNNEI. The CDR3 extends over 14 amino acids.